The 21 T cell receptor beta chains presented below share a single source sample, sequenced in a study of blood T cell repertoires in COVID-19 (dated by TCRdb to about 2020). The library was built by means of the immunoSEQ multiplex PCR assay. Here the immuneACCESS table is served through TCRdb, limited to in-frame sequences with V and J called. Missing clones are a known gap in these copies; in checked studies unresolved V genes cover under half, and the rest lacks a known reason. In this sample the table shows 56,000 or so clones, about 87% of which occur a single time. The ten largest clones take up approximately 3.8% of the sample. Specimen: peripheral blood. The origin of the receptors is a man aged 45 to 65 with acute or convalescent COVID-19.

The V gene is TRBV3-1 (or the pseudogene TRBV3-2), the J gene TRBJ2-1; perhaps TRBD2 as D (6 bases). Per the germline V gene, CDR1 is LGHDT and CDR2 is YNNKEL (reference sequence). The CDR3 is 16 amino acids. V gave up 2 bases and J gave up 5 bases, with 16 bases separating them. The DNA of the CDR3 is TGTGCCAGCAGCCAACGTGCCGGGACTCGCGACAATGAGCAGTTCTTC. Translated, it gives CASSQRAGTRDNEQFF.

The V gene is TRBV10-3, the J gene TRBJ1-3; D is undetermined. Germline V gene lookup returns CDR1 ENHRY and CDR2 SYGVKD. The CDR3 spans 12 residues. V shed 10 bases and J shed 0 bases, with 7 bases lying between them. The CDR3 sequence: CASRGSGNTIYF. The DNA for the CDR3 is TGTGCCAGTCGGGGCTCTGGAAACACCATATATTTT.

The V and J genes are TRBV4-1 and TRBJ2-7; TRBD1 might be the D (6 bases). With 3 bases removed from V and 2 bases from J, the gap between germline ends came to 17 bases. The CDR3 is 16 amino acids. Germline CDR1 reads MGHRA; CDR2 reads YSYEKL. The CDR3 region is CASSQTDSTQTYEQYF. CDR3 DNA sequence: TGCGCCAGCAGCCAGACGGACAGCACTCAGACCTACGAGCAGTACTTC.

V and J are TRBV6-6 and TRBJ1-5; TRBD1 aligns across 8 bases. Germline V gene sequence: CDR1 MNHNY, CDR2 SVGAGI (reference sequence). Losses at the gene ends were 0 bases for V and 11 bases for J; bases not matched to a gene: 12. The CDR3 covers 16 residues. The CDR3 bases are TGTGCCAGCAGTTACTCGATAAGCCCAGACAGGGGAGCCCAGCATTTT. Its protein product is CASSYSISPDRGAQHF.

The rearrangement links TRBV12-5 to TRBJ2-7; 10 nucleotides align to TRBD1. There are 15 residues in the CDR3. Unmatched junction bases numbered 6, after V lost 3 bases and J lost 4 bases. The germline V gene encodes CDR1 LGHNT and CDR2 FRNRAP. In nucleotides, the CDR3 is TGTGCTAGTGGTTTCCAGGGACAGGGGACGTACGAGCAGTACTTC. This codes for CASGFQGQGTYEQYF.

This CDR3 is CASSPPRGGYGTGELFF. In nucleotides, the CDR3 is TGTGCCAGCAGTCCACCTAGGGGGGGCTATGGGACCGGGGAGCTGTTTTTT. The rearrangement uses TRBV27 and TRBJ2-2, with D perhaps matching TRBD2 (7 bases). Germline CDR1 MNHEY, CDR2 SMNVEV (reference sequence). The CDR3 is 17 amino acids. Trimming left V 5 bases short and J 5 bases short, with 21 bases between.

The V and J genes are TRBV2 and TRBJ1-2; TRBD1 aligns across 8 bases. The CDR3 runs 14 residues. CDR1 is SNHLY and CDR2 is FYNNEI in the germline V gene. With V trimmed by 4 bases and J by 2 bases, 3 bases remained unmatched. DNA for the CDR3: TGTGCCAGCAGTGCTCGACAGGGGAACTATGGCTACACCTTC. Translation: CASSARQGNYGYTF.

In this sample, this clone turned up once. The chain carries TRBV27 and TRBJ1-1; no firm D call. The germline gives CDR1 MNHEY, CDR2 SMNVEV (reference sequence). V was pared by 2 bases and J by 0 bases, with 7 bases between. CDR3 length equals 14 residues. CDR3 sequence reads: CASSLTRLNTEAFF. CDR3 sequence (DNA): TGTGCCAGCAGTTTAACGCGGTTGAACACTGAAGCTTTCTTT.

The V call is TRBV30, the J call TRBJ1-1; D might be TRBD1 (5 bases). The CDR3 extends over 17 amino acids. V gave up 1 base and J gave up 0 bases, with 18 bases separating them. In germline, CDR1 is GTSNPN, CDR2 SVGIG (reference sequence). DNA of the CDR3: TGTGCCTGGAGTGAGCCCGCGGGACGGCGAATGAACACTGAAGCTTTCTTT. Translation: CAWSEPAGRRMNTEAFF.

V is TRBV7-2 and J is TRBJ2-7; 8 nucleotides match TRBD2. The CDR3 is 14 amino acids. Germline V gene sequence: CDR1 SGHTA, CDR2 FQGNSA. Germline trimming cut 4 bases from V and 4 bases from J; bases unmatched to any gene: 6. The CDR3 nucleotides are TGTGCCAGCAGCTCTAGCAGCGGGGGTTACGAGCAGTACTTC. The encoded protein is CASSSSSGGYEQYF.

To note about this clone: A read error may produce the germline difference seen at one junction end. This chain joins TRBV4-1 and TRBJ1-1; D is ambiguous. The CDR3 sequence is 12 residues long. The germline V gene has CDR1 MGHRA and CDR2 YSYEKL. CDR3 sequence reads: CASGQLNQAAFF. Here the CDR3 DNA reads TGCGCCAGCGGCCAATTAAACCAGGCGGCTTTCTTT.

The chain links TRBV14 to TRBJ1-1; D unclear. The CDR3 extends over 13 amino acids. Germline loops: CDR1 SGHDN, CDR2 FVKESK. The V gene lost 4 bases and the J gene lost 1 base, with 7 bases spanning the gap. For the CDR3, the DNA is TGTGCCAGCAGCCTCGGTCGGAACACTGAAGCTTTCTTT. It translates to CASSLGRNTEAFF. Full variable domain (rest looked up from reference TRBV14 and TRBJ1-1): EAGVTQFPSHSVIEKGQTVTLRCDPISGHDNLYWYRRVMGKEIKFLLHFVKESKQDESGMPNNRFLAERTGGTYSTLKVQPAELEDSGVYFCASSLGRNTEAFFGQGTRLTVV.

The CDR3 DNA reads as TGTGCCAGCAGTTCCACGACAGGGTTATCCTATAATTCACCCCTCCACTTT. Its protein is CASSSTTGLSYNSPLHF. The chain links TRBV28 to TRBJ1-6, with 7 bases lining up with TRBD1. The V gene's germline CDR1 is MDHEN and CDR2 SYDVKM. The CDR3 length is 17 residues. Trimming at V came to 4 bases and at J to 1 base, leaving 7 bases not matched to a gene.

The chain is built from TRBV30 and TRBJ1-5; D gene unclear. Trimming removed 0 bases at V and 6 bases at J, with 9 bases between. Germline V gene data show CDR1 as GTSNPN and CDR2 as SVGIG (reference sequence). The CDR3 runs 13 residues. The CDR3 DNA reads as TGTGCCTGGAGTGTACGGGAGGGTCAGCCCCAGCATTTT. Its translation: CAWSVREGQPQHF.

This chain links TRBV21-1 with TRBJ2-6; TRBD1 is the table's D call and was not checked against the DNA. TRBV21-1 is classified as a pseudogene. The CDR3 is made up of 18 amino acids. CDR3 amino acids: CASSARDRGFSGANVLTF. Written as DNA, the CDR3 is TGTGCCAGCAGCGCCCGGGACAGGGGTTTTTCCGGGGCCAACGTCCTGACTTTC.

The chain couples TRBV7-3 to TRBJ2-5, with 9 bases lining up with TRBD1. This CDR3 has 16 residues. Losses at the gene ends were 5 bases for V and 4 bases for J; bases not matched to a gene: 11. CDR1 and CDR2 (germline): SGHTA, FQGTGA. CDR3 DNA sequence: TGTGCCAGCAGCCAAAATGGGGGGGACAGGGTAGAGACCCAGTACTTC. Protein sequence: CASSQNGGDRVETQYF.

V and J are TRBV13 and TRBJ1-2; D might be TRBD1 (6 bases). V lost 2 bases and J lost 4, with 8 bases in between. Germline CDR1 reads PRHDT; CDR2 reads FYEKMQ (reference sequence). The CDR3 is 13 residues long. CDR3 coding DNA: TGTGCCAGCAGCTTAAAGGACAGCTATGGCTACACCTTC. Translation: CASSLKDSYGYTF.

V and J are TRBV5-6 and TRBJ2-1; maybe TRBD2 (5 bases). The CDR3 runs to 16 residues. Trimming took 4 bases from V and 3 from J, leaving 17 bases between them. Germline assignment: CDR1 SGHDT and CDR2 YYEEEE. This chain's CDR3 is CASSKMGEGSYNEQFF. The DNA for the CDR3 is TGTGCCAGCAGCAAAATGGGAGAGGGCAGCTACAATGAGCAGTTCTTC.

The rearrangement uses TRBV15 and TRBJ1-1; no reliable D call. With 5 bases removed from V and 0 bases from J, the gap between germline ends came to 19 bases. CDR1 LNHNV and CDR2 YYDKDF come from the germline V gene (reference sequence). The CDR3 is 17 residues long. The CDR3 is CATSSARQLAMNTEAFF. The CDR3 region has the DNA TGTGCCACCAGCTCAGCTAGGCAGCTCGCCATGAACACTGAAGCTTTCTTT.

This clone was counted between two and nine times. The V and J genes are TRBV2 and TRBJ1-5; 12 positions agree with TRBD1. This CDR3 has 14 amino acids. V trimming: 8 bases; J trimming: 9 bases; junction bases outside the gene matches: 8. The germline CDR1 and CDR2 sequences are SNHLY and FYNNEI. The DNA of the CDR3 is TGTGCCAGCCGTTTTGGGGACAGGGGGCTGCCCCAGCATTTT. It specifies CASRFGDRGLPQHF.

The chain is built from TRBV11-3 and TRBJ2-1, with TRBD1 identical over 10 bases. V shed 5 bases and J 7 bases; nucleotides not matched to a gene: 11. The CDR3 runs to 16 residues. Germline V gives CDR1 SGHNT, CDR2 YENEEA. CDR3 in amino acids: CASSRTGGGRVNEQFF. In DNA, the CDR3 is TGTGCCAGCAGCCGGACAGGGGGAGGACGGGTTAATGAGCAGTTCTTC.